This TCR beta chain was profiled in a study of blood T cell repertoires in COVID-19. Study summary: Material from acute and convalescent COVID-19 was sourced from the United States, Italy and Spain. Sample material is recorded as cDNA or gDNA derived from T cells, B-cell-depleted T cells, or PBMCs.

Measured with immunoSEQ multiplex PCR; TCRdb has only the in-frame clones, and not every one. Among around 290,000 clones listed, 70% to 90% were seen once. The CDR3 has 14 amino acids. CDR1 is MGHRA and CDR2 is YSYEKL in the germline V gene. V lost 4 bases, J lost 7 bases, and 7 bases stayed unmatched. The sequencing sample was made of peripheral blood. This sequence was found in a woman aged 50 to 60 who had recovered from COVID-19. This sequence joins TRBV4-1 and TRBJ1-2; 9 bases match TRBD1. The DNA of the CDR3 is TGCGCCAGCAGCCGTCCGGGACAGGGACGTGGCTACACCTTC. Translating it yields CASSRPGQGRGYTF.